Shown below are 12 T cell receptor beta chains from a single sample sequenced in a study of T cells after yellow fever vaccination. TCRdb reprocessed the 5' RACE reads with MiXCR, giving one entry per CDR3 protein. This repertoire shows approximately 300,000 distinct CDR3 sequences, about 6.9% found once; its top ten account for 18%. Specimen: PBMCs, collected roughly 45 days after the first yellow fever vaccination. Receptor source: a man between 18 and 29 years old who received the YFV17D yellow fever vaccine.

This clonotype has only a few counts. This rearrangement joins TRBV14 to TRBJ1-2; TRBD1 might be the D (6 bases). The ends were cut back, 0 bases at V and 8 bases at J, with 16 bases in the middle. Looked up from germline, CDR1 is SGHDN and CDR2 is FVKESK. The CDR3 runs 15 residues. CDR3 bases: TGTGCCAGCAGCCAAGATCTTCAGGGGCCTTTCGGCTACACCTTC. It encodes CASSQDLQGPFGYTF.

CDR3 in amino acids: CASSFTGGSTDTQYF. The CDR3 region has the DNA TGTGCCAGCAGCTTCACCGGGGGGAGCACAGATACGCAGTATTTT. The rearrangement links TRBV7-2 to TRBJ2-3, with 7 nucleotides matching TRBD2. Per the germline V gene, CDR1 is SGHTA and CDR2 is FQGNSA. V shed 3 bases, J shed 0 bases, and the junction held 3 bases outside the gene matches. CDR3 length equals 15 residues. Full variable domain (missing parts from reference TRBV7-2 and TRBJ2-3): GAGVSQSPSNKVTEKGKDVELRCDPISGHTALYWYRQSLGQGLEFLIYFQGNSAPDKSGLPSDRFSAERTGGSVSTLTIQRTQQEDSAVYLCASSFTGGSTDTQYFGPGTRLTVL.

The V and J genes are TRBV4-3 and TRBJ1-3; D is unresolved. With 0 bases removed from V and 4 bases from J, the gap between germline ends came to 7 bases. This CDR3 contains 14 residues. Germline CDR1 and CDR2: LGHNA and YSLEER. CDR3 coding DNA: TGCGCCAGCAGCCAAGAAGGTCCAGGAAACACCATATATTTT. Its protein product is CASSQEGPGNTIYF.

This clonotype was counted a few times. The rearrangement joins TRBV5-1 to TRBJ2-1, with D perhaps TRBD1 or TRBD2 (6 bases each). V lost 5 bases, J lost 4 bases, and 19 bases lay in between. Germline loops: CDR1 SGHRS, CDR2 YFSETQ. This CDR3 is 16 amino acids long. Here the CDR3 reads CASRTGPGGLYNEQFF. The CDR3 bases are TGCGCCAGCAGAACCGGGCCCGGGGGCCTTTACAATGAGCAGTTCTTC.

The chain is built from TRBV18 and TRBJ1-3; D gene ambiguous. V was shortened by 3 bases and J by 4 bases, with 10 bases between the two germline ends. Germline V gene data show CDR1 as KGHSH and CDR2 as LQKENI. CDR3 length equals 14 residues. DNA of the CDR3: TGTGCCAGCTCACCGGAGTACGGGGGAAACACCATATATTTT. Translated, it gives CASSPEYGGNTIYF.

This clonotype has only a few counts. This rearrangement joins TRBV12-3 or TRBV12-4 to TRBJ1-1; D is unresolved. Trimming took 6 bases from V and 4 from J, leaving 15 bases between them. CDR3 length: 14 residues. The CDR3, as DNA: TGTGCCAGCAGCTCAATGGGGTCCCTCACTGAAGCTTTCTTT. Encoded protein: CASSSMGSLTEAFF.

This clonotype was observed a handful of times. V usage is TRBV28 and J usage is TRBJ2-7; TRBD1 matches at 7 bases. Germline V gene lookup returns CDR1 MDHEN and CDR2 SYDVKM. CDR3 size: 12 residues. V lost 5 bases to trimming and J lost 13 bases; unmatched junction nucleotides: 11. The CDR3 region has the DNA TGTGCCAGCAGTCCCGGACAGGCCGCCCGCTACGTC. Its translation: CASSPGQAARYV.

CDR3 region: CASRLDRTSSYEQYF. CDR3 sequence (DNA): TGTGCCAGCAGATTAGACAGGACTAGCTCCTACGAGCAGTACTTC. The J gene is TRBJ2-7, the V gene TRBV2, with a tentative D call TRBD2 (7 bases). Germline V gene data show CDR1 as SNHLY and CDR2 as FYNNEI. V gave up 6 bases and J gave up 0 bases, with 15 bases separating them. The CDR3 totals 15 residues.

This clonotype was observed at least ten times. The chain carries TRBV6-5 and TRBJ2-5; D not certain. The CDR3 extends over 15 amino acids. V lost 2 bases, J lost 1 base, and 11 bases lay in between. Germline-derived CDR1 and CDR2 are MNHEY and SVGAGI. In DNA, the CDR3 is TGTGCCAGCAGTTACCAAGGGCCGGGCCAAGAGACCCAGTACTTC. It is translated as CASSYQGPGQETQYF.

In its sample, this clonotype was seen many times. The chain has TRBV7-2 and TRBJ1-2; 9 bases agree with TRBD1. The CDR3 spans 14 residues. Germline V CDR1 and CDR2: SGHTA, FQGNSA. V gave up 5 bases and J gave up 7 bases; unmatched junction bases: 8. The CDR3 DNA follows: TGTGCCAGCAGCCGGGAGGGGACAGGGTCTGGCTACACCTTC. Amino acid sequence: CASSREGTGSGYTF.

This clonotype was seen ten or more times. The rearrangement links TRBV10-3 to TRBJ1-1; D may be TRBD1 (6 bases). V was pared by 10 bases and J by 0 bases, with 15 bases between. The germline CDR1 and CDR2 sequences are ENHRY and SYGVKD. The CDR3 runs to 14 residues. DNA for the CDR3: TGTGCCAGCGGGGGTAGGGGGATGAACACTGAAGCTTTCTTT. It is translated as CASGGRGMNTEAFF.

The J gene is TRBJ1-1, the V gene TRBV3-1, with a possible D match to TRBD1 (5 bases). Germline-derived CDR1 and CDR2 are LGHDT and YNNKEL (reference sequence). This CDR3 region has 15 residues. The V and J ends lost 1 base and 0 bases respectively, with 9 bases between them. The CDR3 protein is CASSQGAGLNTEAFF. As DNA, the CDR3 is TGTGCCAGCAGCCAAGGGGCAGGGTTGAACACTGAAGCTTTCTTT.